A single sample gave rise to the 6 T cell receptor beta chains below, sequenced in a study of T cells after posttransplantation cyclophosphamide. Measured with immunoSEQ multiplex PCR; TCRdb has only the in-frame clones, and not every one. The sample includes about 32,000 clones, 85% to 90% seen only once; the top ten take under 15%. Sequencing was carried out using PBMCs. These receptors all stem from a middle-aged woman with a blood cancer, CMV-positive, and with a related stem cell donor.

The chain joins TRBV18 to TRBJ1-2, with D possibly matching TRBD1 (6 bases). Trimming took off 3 bases at V and 10 bases at J, with 18 bases between the two ends. Germline CDR1 reads KGHSH; CDR2 reads LQKENI. The CDR3 is made up of 14 amino acids. This chain's CDR3 is CASSPTGPPRSYTF. The CDR3 DNA is TGTGCCAGCTCACCTACAGGGCCTCCCCGATCCTACACCTTC.

This clone was detected only a few times. Other DNA sequences within the sample encode an identical CDR3. This sequence joins TRBV7-3 and TRBJ2-7; TRBD1 agrees at 7 bases. Per the germline V gene, CDR1 is SGHTA and CDR2 is FQGTGA. The CDR3 runs 13 residues. J lost 2 bases, V lost 5 bases, and 3 bases had no gene match. CDR3 DNA: TGTGCCAGCAGCCGGGACAGCACCTACGAGCAGTACTTC. It translates to CASSRDSTYEQYF.

This chain connects TRBV25-1 to TRBJ1-6; the match to TRBD1 covers 7 bases. Per the germline V gene, CDR1 is MGHDK and CDR2 is SYGVNS. With 4 bases clipped from V and 9 bases from J, the junction kept 6 bases outside the gene matches. CDR3 length: 14 amino acids. The CDR3 sequence: CASSGQGLGSPLHF. In DNA form, the CDR3 reads TGTGCCAGCAGTGGACAGGGATTGGGTTCACCCCTCCACTTT. Full variable domain (remainder filled in from reference TRBV25-1 and TRBJ1-6): EADIYQTPRYLVIGTGKKITLECSQTMGHDKMYWYQQDPGMELHLIHYSYGVNSTEKGDLSSESTVSRIRTEHFPLTLESARPSHTSQYLCASSGQGLGSPLHFGNGTRLTVT.

This sequence joins TRBV5-4 and TRBJ2-7, with 13 nucleotides matching TRBD2. V shed 4 bases, J shed 12 bases, and the junction held 10 bases outside the gene matches. CDR3 length equals 14 residues. Looked up from germline, CDR1 is SGHNT and CDR2 is YYREEE (reference sequence). In DNA, the CDR3 is TGTGCCAGCAGCACCGGGACTAGCGGGGTAGAGGTGTACTTC. It is translated as CASSTGTSGVEVYF.

The chain carries TRBV15 and TRBJ1-3; TRBD1 is a possible D gene (6 bases). V shed 0 bases and J shed 3 bases, with 21 bases lying between them. This CDR3 contains 19 residues. Germline V lookup: CDR1 LNHNV, CDR2 YYDKDF (reference sequence). As DNA, the CDR3 is TGTGCCACCAGCAGAGAAGGGGGGTTTGGAGGCGGGAGTGGAAACACCATATATTTT. Translation gives CATSREGGFGGGSGNTIYF.

The J gene is TRBJ1-2, the V gene TRBV4-1; D not resolved. V was cut by 6 bases and J by 3 bases, with 11 bases left in between. The germline V gene has CDR1 MGHRA and CDR2 YSYEKL. CDR3 length: 13 amino acids. The CDR3 DNA reads TGCGCCAGCAGTCCCCGGGAGGACTATGGCTACACCTTC. Translation: CASSPREDYGYTF.